This TCR beta chain emerged from a study of blood T cell repertoires in COVID-19. Profiled with immunoSEQ multiplex PCR; TCRdb holds only in-frame clones, not every one. The sample contains some 96,000 clones, roughly 80% of which appear only once. The CDR3 runs 15 residues. Unmatched junction bases numbered 10, after V lost 5 bases and J lost 5 bases. Germline assignment: CDR1 KGHSH and CDR2 LQKENI. J is TRBJ1-1 and V is TRBV18, with 8 nucleotides matching TRBD1. This TCR derives from a man in his 70s with active or convalescent COVID-19. The sequencing input was peripheral blood. CDR3 DNA sequence: TGTGCCAGCTCATCCTCCGGGACAGGAGTAACTGAAGCTTTCTTT. Translating it yields CASSSSGTGVTEAFF.